The rows below give T cell receptor beta chains drawn from one sample of a study of immune evolution from preneoplasia to lung adenocarcinoma. The data were produced by immunoSEQ multiplex PCR, yet TCRdb's version contains in-frame clones alone and is incomplete. Among 9,500 to 10,000 clones listed, 60% to 85% were seen once. Sample: FFPE minimally invasive lung adenocarcinoma tissue. The source is a person between 65 and 79 years old with lung adenocarcinoma. Some clones in this sample may be carry-over from other donors' samples. Each CDR3 is given without its conserved first and last residue. A clone size is listed for some rows: how often the clone was seen (once, few, many), or a class if it is expanded.

.,TRBV5-5,ASSFLRAQETQY
.,TRBV27,ASRLAGGRETQY
.,TRBV6-6,ASSSHTSYEQY
.,TRBV6-5,ASSYDANTGELF
.,TRBV7-9,ASSTLETQY
.,TRBV10-2,ASNGYAGTDTQY
.,TRBV20-1,SARENTEAF
.,TRBV19,ASSIKLGIEPQH
.,TRBV19,ASSPPTGREAF
.,TRBV19,ASSPRRGGSPLH
.,TRBV5-1,ASSLDQQFSGANVLT
.,TRBV5-6,ASSFRDGVNQPQH
few,TRBV28,ASLTGDRQEQY
once,TRBV28,ASRLGSYEQY
.,TRBV5-6,ASSLGGQGNNYGYT
.,TRBV7-2,ASSVGPTLIYEQY
.,TRBV19,ASSTFGTGVTNYGYT
few,TRBV19,ARDGYT
.,TRBV7-9,ASSLEAMQETQY
.,TRBV19,ASSIRGTQPQH
.,TRBV2,ASKIVREQTQY
.,TRBV12-5,ASGLGTSGRAGEQF
.,TRBV9,ASSVLPGQSYEQY
.,TRBV19,ASKEEMTRYGYT
few,TRBV6-1,ASIRDRALNSPLH
.,TRBV5-1,ASRMGLATHSYNEQF
.,TRBV19,ASSMSLAGGYGYT
.,TRBV2,ASSEETGSGQPQH
.,TRBV27,ASSRDPFAGNTIY
.,TRBV28,ASSTPPSGPLETQY
.,TRBV7-6,ASSPGQGRYEQY
.,TRBV4-1,ASSKAPGGERETQY
.,TRBV7-9,ASSLKSLGQGGSGYT
.,TRBV27,ASSLNGAGYNEQF
.,TRBV27,ASSLNYGGQAYNEQF
.,TRBV5-1,ASSLAGAYTEAF
.,TRBV2,ASREREGLNIQY
.,TRBV14,ASSTPGGGAEEQF
.,TRBV30,AWSVGGQSNIQY
.,TRBV11-1,ASSLRGGSTSELH
.,TRBV30,AWSARATSGRDDEQF
.,TRBV6-6,ASSYSNQYNEQF
.,TRBV27,ASSVQHSPGWEKLF
.,TRBV29-1,SGVAPETQY
once,TRBV6-5,ASSKEYRGATEAF
.,TRBV30,AWSPSRATNEKLF
.,TRBV28,ASSLGLAGDNEQF
once,TRBV7-3,ASSLTSRGSNTGELF
few,TRBV27,ASSLSGQNTEAF
.,TRBV29-1,SVENRYEQY
.,TRBV6-6,ASSSRDRIIGEAF
.,TRBV5-4,ASSPGQGANYGYT
.,TRBV10-2,ASSETRGGETQY
.,TRBV19,ASTRGGQSYEQY
.,TRBV7-9,ASSLAPGGQGETQY
.,TRBV15,ATSREGQFYGYT